The sequence of this T cell receptor beta chain was determined in a study of T cell changes during pregnancy in multiple sclerosis. The repertoire was sequenced with immunoSEQ multiplex PCR; TCRdb's copy has only in-frame clones and lacks some. The table records about 51,000 clones, roughly 94% of them present only once. V lost 10 bases to trimming and J lost 0 bases; unmatched junction nucleotides: 6. Germline lookup yields CDR1 MNHNS and CDR2 SASEGT. This CDR3 is built from 14 residues. The sequencing used CD4+ T cells from peripheral blood mononuclear cells, collected in the second trimester of pregnancy. The TCR comes from a female donor with multiple sclerosis, enrolled in a pregnancy study. V is TRBV6-1 and J is TRBJ2-3, with 8 positions matching TRBD2. The DNA for the CDR3 is TGTGCCACCACACTAGCGGCTAGCACAGATACGCAGTATTTT. As protein: CATTLAASTDTQYF.